This entry lists 17 T cell receptor beta chains sequenced from one sample in a study of cytomegalovirus exposure and HLA in healthy donors. TCRdb's table, derived via immunoSEQ multiplex PCR, lists solely in-frame clones and lacks some. The table lists approximately 57,000 clones, approximately 95% of them singletons. The material sequenced was PBMCs. The receptor set was obtained from a woman aged 18-35 years in good health and CMV-seronegative.

The chain recombines TRBV19 with TRBJ1-2; TRBD1 matches 9 bases. The CDR3 length is 14 residues. Trimming at V came to 2 bases and at J to 4 bases, leaving 2 bases not matched to a gene. Germline V gene sequence: CDR1 LNHDA, CDR2 SQIVND (reference sequence). The CDR3 loop reads CASSIRDRVYGYTF. The CDR3 DNA reads TGTGCCAGTAGTATACGGGACAGGGTCTATGGCTACACCTTC.

The rearrangement uses TRBV5-1 and TRBJ1-2, with D possibly matching TRBD1 (6 bases). The V end was cut by 5 bases, the J end by 4 bases, with 9 bases between. Germline CDR1 SGHRS, CDR2 YFSETQ. The CDR3 contains 12 residues. This CDR3 reads CASRGGAYGYTF. The CDR3 region has the DNA TGCGCCAGCAGGGGGGGGGCCTATGGCTACACCTTC.

The chain couples TRBV9 to TRBJ2-1; TRBD1 matches 7 bases. This CDR3 contains 13 residues. J gave up 16 bases and V 0 bases, and 10 bases lay outside the gene matches. From germline, CDR1 is SGDLS and CDR2 YYNGEE. The CDR3 is CASSVVERGREFF. DNA for the CDR3: TGTGCCAGCAGCGTAGTTGAGAGGGGGCGAGAATTCTTC.

The chain uses TRBV18 and TRBJ2-3; 12 bases match TRBD2. Germline assignment: CDR1 KGHSH and CDR2 LQKENI. The ends lost 6 bases at V and 2 bases at J; junction bases unmatched: 6. The CDR3 contains 16 residues. The CDR3: CASSHLAGGLTDTQYF. The CDR3 DNA sequence: TGTGCCAGCTCCCACCTAGCGGGGGGGCTCACAGATACGCAGTATTTT.

V gene TRBV6-6 combines with J gene TRBJ1-5; D perhaps matches TRBD1 (5 bases). The CDR3 spans 13 residues. Per germline, CDR1 MNHNY and CDR2 SVGAGI (reference sequence). Trimming took off 4 bases at V and 9 bases at J, with 13 bases between the two ends. CDR3 nucleotide sequence: TGTGCCAGCAGTTTGCAAGGGGCCCTGCCCCAGCATTTT. Translated: CASSLQGALPQHF.

V gene TRBV7-9 combines with J gene TRBJ1-1; a weak D match, TRBD1 (5 bases). V gave up 5 bases and J gave up 7 bases, with 11 bases separating them. In germline, CDR1 is SEHNR, CDR2 FQNEAQ (reference sequence). The CDR3 consists of 12 residues. The CDR3 is CASSLGGVEAFF. The CDR3 nucleotides read TGTGCCAGCAGCCTTGGGGGGGTTGAAGCTTTCTTT.

The V gene is TRBV4-1, the J gene TRBJ2-7; D is perhaps TRBD2 (6 bases). The germline V gene has CDR1 MGHRA and CDR2 YSYEKL. The CDR3 sequence is 15 residues long. V was clipped by 5 bases and J by 6 bases, with 20 bases between them. The CDR3 coding sequence is TGCGCCAGCAGCGGAGGGACCACAGCAAAGAGCGAGCAGTACTTC. It is translated as CASSGGTTAKSEQYF.

The chain carries TRBV6-5 and TRBJ1-3; tentatively, D is TRBD1 (5 bases). Trimming pared 6 bases from V and 0 bases from J, leaving 9 bases between. The CDR3 is 14 residues long. Germline CDR1 reads MNHEY; CDR2 reads SVGAGI. The CDR3 DNA sequence: TGTGCCAGCAGGTCAACAGGCTCTGGAAACACCATATATTTT. Encoded protein: CASRSTGSGNTIYF.

This rearrangement joins TRBV6-5 to TRBJ1-2; 10 bases match TRBD1. V shed 7 bases, J shed 7 bases, and the junction held 6 bases outside the gene matches. The CDR3 runs 13 residues. CDR1 is MNHEY and CDR2 is SVGAGI in the germline V gene. The DNA of the CDR3 is TGTGCCAGCACCTGGGACAGGGGAGGTGGCTACACCTTC. It yields the protein CASTWDRGGGYTF.

The chain joins TRBV5-6 to TRBJ2-2; perhaps TRBD2 as D (7 bases). Trimming pared 5 bases from V and 8 bases from J, leaving 16 bases between. Germline CDR1 reads SGHDT; CDR2 reads YYEEEE. This CDR3 comprises 14 residues. The CDR3 sequence is CASRPAGAGGELFF. CDR3 sequence (DNA): TGTGCCAGCAGACCCGCGGGGGCGGGGGGGGAGCTGTTTTTT.

A single count supports this clone. The chain recombines TRBV21-1 with TRBJ2-7; TRBD1, as called in the table, went unchecked against the DNA. TRBV21-1 is shown as a pseudogene. The CDR3 has 12 amino acids. The CDR3 loop reads CASSKRGHEQYV. Written as DNA, the CDR3 is TGTGCCAGCAGCAAAAGGGGGCACGAGCAGTACGTC.

The chain has TRBV15 and TRBJ1-1; D is unresolved. Per the germline V gene, CDR1 is LNHNV and CDR2 is YYDKDF (reference sequence). The V gene lost 5 bases and the J gene lost 2 bases, with 12 bases spanning the gap. This CDR3 comprises 14 residues. CDR3 nucleotide sequence: TGTGCCACCAGCTCGAGTCGGGAAAACACTGAAGCTTTCTTT. Translation: CATSSSRENTEAFF.

The chain couples TRBV2 to TRBJ1-1; possibly TRBD1 for D (6 bases). In germline, CDR1 is SNHLY, CDR2 FYNNEI. The CDR3 totals 14 residues. The V end was cut by 3 bases, the J end by 4 bases, with 12 bases between. The CDR3 is CASSDDRKGTEAFF. Here the CDR3 DNA reads TGTGCCAGCAGTGATGACAGGAAGGGCACTGAAGCTTTCTTT.

The chain has TRBV6-6 and TRBJ2-3, with D hard to call. Germline assignment: CDR1 MNHNY and CDR2 SVGAGI (reference sequence). The CDR3 is 15 residues long. With 2 bases removed from V and 3 bases from J, the gap between germline ends came to 12 bases. The CDR3 region is CASSYRPVQTDTQYF. CDR3 in DNA: TGTGCCAGCAGTTACCGCCCGGTCCAAACAGATACGCAGTATTTT.

This clone was counted a single time. CDR3 amino acids: CASSMTSAAYNEQFF. CDR3 nucleotide sequence: TGTGCCAGCAGCATGACTAGCGCGGCCTACAATGAGCAGTTCTTC. The J gene is TRBJ2-1, the V gene TRBV9, with 8 bases matching TRBD2. The CDR3 runs to 15 residues. The ends lost 4 bases at V and 2 bases at J; junction bases unmatched: 5. Germline CDR1 reads SGDLS; CDR2 reads YYNGEE.

V usage is TRBV25-1 and J usage is TRBJ1-2, with 10 bases identical to TRBD1. The CDR3 runs to 16 residues. Germline CDR1 MGHDK, CDR2 SYGVNS. V lost 2 bases and J lost 3; bases outside the gene matches: 6. The CDR3 spells CASSEPDRGFHYGYTF. The DNA for the CDR3 is TGTGCCAGCAGTGAACCGGACAGGGGGTTCCACTATGGCTACACCTTC.

The V call is TRBV7-2, the J call TRBJ2-5, with 7 bases identical to TRBD1. The CDR3 covers 16 residues. The germline V gene has CDR1 SGHTA and CDR2 FQGNSA. The ends lost 5 bases at V and 1 base at J; junction bases unmatched: 10. The DNA of the CDR3 is TGTGCCAGCAGCCTCCGAGCCGGGACAGCCCAAGAGACCCAGTACTTC. Encoded protein: CASSLRAGTAQETQYF.